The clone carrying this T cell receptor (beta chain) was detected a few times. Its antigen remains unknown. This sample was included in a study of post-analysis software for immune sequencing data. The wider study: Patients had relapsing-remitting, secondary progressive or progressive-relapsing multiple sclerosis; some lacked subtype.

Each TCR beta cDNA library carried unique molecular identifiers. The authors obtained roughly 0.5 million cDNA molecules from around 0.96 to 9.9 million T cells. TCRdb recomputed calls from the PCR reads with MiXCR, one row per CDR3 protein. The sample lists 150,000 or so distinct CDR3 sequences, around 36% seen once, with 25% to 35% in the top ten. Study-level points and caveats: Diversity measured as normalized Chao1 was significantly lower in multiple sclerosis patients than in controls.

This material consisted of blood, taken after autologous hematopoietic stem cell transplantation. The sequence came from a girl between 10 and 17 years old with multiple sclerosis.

This CDR3 is CASSMTSGGYNEQFF. The DNA of the CDR3 is TGTGCCAGCAGTATGACTAGCGGGGGATACAATGAGCAGTTCTTC. J is TRBJ2-1 and V is TRBV27, with TRBD2 matching over 12 bases. The CDR3 contains 15 residues. Losses at the gene ends were 5 bases for V and 4 bases for J; bases not matched to a gene: 3. Germline CDR1 MNHEY, CDR2 SMNVEV (reference sequence).